The rows below give T cell receptor beta chains drawn from one sample of a study of T cells in Graves' hyperthyroidism and ophthalmopathy. MiXCR, run by TCRdb on the multiplex PCR reads, gives a single entry per CDR3 protein. The sample gives 200,000 to 250,000 distinct CDR3 sequences, more than 15% of which show up once; 50% is in the top ten. What was sequenced was blood. The receptor set was obtained from a man aged 50-59 years with Graves' hyperthyroidism. Both conserved end residues are part of each CDR3. The D gene is left open where the match is weak. Clone size is given for some rows only: seen once, a few or many times, or a class if the clone is expanded.

length: 17
D: .
J: TRBJ2-1
V: TRBV28
size: many
DNA: TGTGCCAGCAGTCGAAGCGGAAGCGGAGTAACGAATGGTGAGCAGTTCTTC
CDR3: CASSRSGSGVTNGEQFF

length: 15
D: TRBD2
J: TRBJ2-3
V: TRBV7-9
size: .
DNA: TGTGCCAGCAGCCCCTTAGCGGGGGCCGGGGATACGCAGTATTTT
CDR3: CASSPLAGAGDTQYF

length: 11
D: .
J: TRBJ2-1
V: TRBV30
size: many
DNA: TGTGCCTGGAGAGATTGGAATGAGCAGTTCTTC
CDR3: CAWRDWNEQFF

length: 15
D: TRBD2
J: TRBJ2-1
V: TRBV20-1
size: many
DNA: TGCAGTGCTAAACGCTCCGGGACTAGCGGGATTGAGCAGTTCTTC
CDR3: CSAKRSGTSGIEQFF

length: 13
D: .
J: TRBJ2-1
V: TRBV12-3/TRBV12-4
size: many
DNA: TGTGCCAGCAGCCTTCGGTCGGTCAATGAGCAGTTCTTC
CDR3: CASSLRSVNEQFF

length: 13
D: TRBD2
J: TRBJ2-5
V: TRBV20-1
size: many
DNA: TGCAGTGCTAGAGTGGGGGGAGGGGAGACCCAGTACTTC
CDR3: CSARVGGGETQYF

length: 15
D: TRBD1
J: TRBJ1-2
V: TRBV29-1
size: .
DNA: TGCAGCGTTTGGGACAGGGGTCCCCCTAACTATGGCTACACCTTC
CDR3: CSVWDRGPPNYGYTF

length: 13
D: .
J: TRBJ1-2
V: TRBV6-2/TRBV6-3
size: many
DNA: TGTGCCAGCAGCCCCCAGGGAAACTATGGCTACACCTTC
CDR3: CASSPQGNYGYTF

length: 15
D: TRBD1
J: TRBJ2-7
V: TRBV20-1
size: many
DNA: TGCAGTGCTAGTCAATTGTCGGGACAGGCCTACGAGCAGTACTTC
CDR3: CSASQLSGQAYEQYF

length: 15
D: .
J: TRBJ1-3
V: TRBV25-1
size: .
DNA: TGTGCCAGCAGTGAAAGTTCAGGGGCTGGAAACACCATATATTTT
CDR3: CASSESSGAGNTIYF

length: 16
D: .
J: TRBJ1-2
V: TRBV2
size: many
DNA: TGTGCCAGCAGTAAAGAGGGCGGGGGGAACGACTATGGCTACACCTTC
CDR3: CASSKEGGGNDYGYTF

length: 11
D: TRBD2
J: TRBJ2-1
V: TRBV28
size: many
DNA: TGTGCCAGCAGTTTGTCGGGACTAAAGTTCTTC
CDR3: CASSLSGLKFF

length: 13
D: .
J: TRBJ1-1
V: TRBV6-1
size: many
DNA: TGTGCCACCTCATGGGGGGACCCAGCTGAAGCTTTCTTT
CDR3: CATSWGDPAEAFF

length: 14
D: .
J: TRBJ2-1
V: TRBV19
size: .
DNA: TGTGCCAGTAGTTGGAGCAGCTCCTACAATGAGCAGTTCTTC
CDR3: CASSWSSSYNEQFF

length: 13
D: .
J: TRBJ2-5
V: TRBV2
size: .
DNA: TGTGCCAGCAATGAAGCGATGGGGATCACCCAGTACTTC
CDR3: CASNEAMGITQYF

length: 12
D: TRBD1
J: TRBJ2-7
V: TRBV30
size: .
DNA: TGTGCCTGGAGCGCGACAGGGGTCGAGCAGTACTTC
CDR3: CAWSATGVEQYF

length: 12
D: TRBD1
J: TRBJ1-2
V: TRBV7-6
size: .
DNA: TGTGCCAGCCGGGACAGGGAGGTGTGCTACACCTTC
CDR3: CASRDREVCYTF

length: 12
D: .
J: TRBJ1-5
V: TRBV20-1
size: many
DNA: TGCAGTGCTAGAGTGGGTTGGCAGCCCCAGCATTTT
CDR3: CSARVGWQPQHF

length: 14
D: .
J: TRBJ2-3
V: TRBV5-1
size: few
DNA: TGCGCCAGCAAAATTAGCGGTCCCACAGATACGCAGTATTTT
CDR3: CASKISGPTDTQYF

length: 15
D: .
J: TRBJ1-3
V: TRBV18
size: .
DNA: TGTGCCAGCTCACCACCAAGACCCGTAGCGGACACCATATATTTT
CDR3: CASSPPRPVADTIYF

length: 15
D: .
J: TRBJ2-3
V: TRBV7-3
size: many
DNA: TGTGCCAGCAGCTTAGCCTTTGGGGACACAGATACGCAGTATTTT
CDR3: CASSLAFGDTDTQYF

length: 14
D: .
J: TRBJ1-1
V: TRBV15
size: .
DNA: TGTGCCACCAGCAGGTTTGATCAGGGACCTGAAGCTTCCTTT
CDR3: CATSRFDQGPEASF

length: 14
D: TRBD1
J: TRBJ1-4
V: TRBV5-1
size: many
DNA: TGCGCCAGCAGCTGGACAGGGTCGGATGAAAAACTGTTTTTT
CDR3: CASSWTGSDEKLFF

length: 15
D: TRBD1
J: TRBJ2-7
V: TRBV9
size: .
DNA: TGTGCCAGCAGCGTGGGGACAGGGGGGCCCTACGAGCAGTACTTC
CDR3: CASSVGTGGPYEQYF

length: 14
D: .
J: TRBJ2-5
V: TRBV7-2
size: many
DNA: TGTGCCAGCAGCTTATTCACATCCCAAGAGACCCAGTACTTC
CDR3: CASSLFTSQETQYF

length: 16
D: TRBD2
J: TRBJ2-5
V: TRBV6-1
size: many
DNA: TGTGCCATCCCACCAAAGGGCGGGAGCCGACAAGAGACCCAGTACTTC
CDR3: CAIPPKGGSRQETQYF

length: 14
D: .
J: TRBJ2-7
V: TRBV20-1
size: many
DNA: TGCAGTGCTAGACGGTCTGGGGGAACCTACGAGCAGTACTTC
CDR3: CSARRSGGTYEQYF

length: 15
D: .
J: TRBJ1-1
V: TRBV4-1
size: many
DNA: TGCGCCAGCAGCCGCGCAAATCGACCAGGAGGTGAAGCTTTCTTT
CDR3: CASSRANRPGGEAFF

length: 12
D: .
J: TRBJ1-1
V: TRBV5-1
size: many
DNA: TGCGCCAGCACCGTGGGGAACACTGAAGCTTTCTTT
CDR3: CASTVGNTEAFF

length: 13
D: .
J: TRBJ1-1
V: TRBV6-1
size: .
DNA: TGTGCCAGCGGGAAACAGGGAGGGACTGAAGCTTTCTTT
CDR3: CASGKQGGTEAFF

length: 16
D: .
J: TRBJ2-2
V: TRBV7-3
size: few
DNA: TGTGCCAGCAGCTTAAATGTGGGGCCTAGCACCGGGGAGCTGTTTTTT
CDR3: CASSLNVGPSTGELFF

length: 12
D: .
J: TRBJ2-5
V: TRBV6-1
size: many
DNA: TGTGCCAGCAGCCCTAGGGAAGGGACCCAGTACTTC
CDR3: CASSPREGTQYF

length: 15
D: .
J: TRBJ2-5
V: TRBV28
size: many
DNA: TGTGCCAGCAGTTCCGCAACTCCGGGAAAAGAGACCCAGTACTTC
CDR3: CASSSATPGKETQYF

length: 16
D: TRBD1
J: TRBJ2-1
V: TRBV7-3
size: .
DNA: TGTGCCAGCAGCTTATTTAGGGGGACAGGGGCCAATGAGCAGTTCTTC
CDR3: CASSLFRGTGANEQFF

length: 14
D: TRBD2
J: TRBJ2-5
V: TRBV30
size: many
DNA: TGTGCCTGGAGTTTGGGGGGGGGAGGAGAGACCCAGTACTTC
CDR3: CAWSLGGGGETQYF

length: 13
D: .
J: TRBJ1-3
V: TRBV29-1
size: few
DNA: TGCAGCGTATCCTCAGGGGTGGGAGACACCATATATTTT
CDR3: CSVSSGVGDTIYF

length: 12
D: .
J: TRBJ2-5
V: TRBV29-1
size: many
DNA: TGCAGCGTTGTAGCCTCTTCGGAGACCCAGTACTTC
CDR3: CSVVASSETQYF

length: 14
D: TRBD1
J: TRBJ1-2
V: TRBV5-1
size: .
DNA: TGCGCCAGCAGCTTGGGACAGGGAGAAGAGGGCTACACCTTC
CDR3: CASSLGQGEEGYTF

length: 16
D: .
J: TRBJ1-5
V: TRBV24-1
size: many
DNA: TGTGCCACCAGTGATCCCCGACTGGGGAGCAATCAGCCCCAGCATTTT
CDR3: CATSDPRLGSNQPQHF

length: 15
D: .
J: TRBJ2-7
V: TRBV27
size: .
DNA: TGTGCCAGCAGTTCAAGGCGGATTCCGTCCTACGAGCAGTACTTC
CDR3: CASSSRRIPSYEQYF